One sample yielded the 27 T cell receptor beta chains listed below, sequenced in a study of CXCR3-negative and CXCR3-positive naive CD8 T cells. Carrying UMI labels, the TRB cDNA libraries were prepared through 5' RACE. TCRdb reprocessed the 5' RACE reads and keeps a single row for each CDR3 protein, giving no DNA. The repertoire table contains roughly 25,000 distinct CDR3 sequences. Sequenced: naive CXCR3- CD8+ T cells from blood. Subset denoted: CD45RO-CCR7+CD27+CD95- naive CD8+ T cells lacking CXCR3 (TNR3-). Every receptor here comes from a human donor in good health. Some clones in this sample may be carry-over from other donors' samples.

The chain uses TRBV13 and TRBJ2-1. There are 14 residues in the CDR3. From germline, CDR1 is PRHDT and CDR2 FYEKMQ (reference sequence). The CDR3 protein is CASSLRLVGDEQFF.

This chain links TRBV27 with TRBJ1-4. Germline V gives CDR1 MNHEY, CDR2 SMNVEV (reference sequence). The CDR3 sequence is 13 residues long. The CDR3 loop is CASSTTTNEKLFF.

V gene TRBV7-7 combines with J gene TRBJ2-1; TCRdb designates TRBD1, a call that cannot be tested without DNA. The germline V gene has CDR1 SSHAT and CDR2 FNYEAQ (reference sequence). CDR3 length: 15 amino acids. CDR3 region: CASSINGGGQNEQFF. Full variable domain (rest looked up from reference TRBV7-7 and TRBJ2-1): GAGVSQSPRYKVTKRGQDVTLRCDPISSHATLYWYQQALGQGPEFLTYFNYEAQPDKSGLPSDRFSAERPEGSISTLTIQRTEQRDSAMYRCASSINGGGQNEQFFGPGTRLTVL.

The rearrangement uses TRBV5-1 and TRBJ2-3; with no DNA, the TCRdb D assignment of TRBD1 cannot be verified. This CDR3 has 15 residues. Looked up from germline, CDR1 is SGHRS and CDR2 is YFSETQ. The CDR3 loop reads CASSYDRGDTDTQYF.

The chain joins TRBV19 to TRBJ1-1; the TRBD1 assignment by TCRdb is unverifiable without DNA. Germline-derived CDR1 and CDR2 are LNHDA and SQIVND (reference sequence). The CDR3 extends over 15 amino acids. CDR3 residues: CASSMETGAFTEAFF.

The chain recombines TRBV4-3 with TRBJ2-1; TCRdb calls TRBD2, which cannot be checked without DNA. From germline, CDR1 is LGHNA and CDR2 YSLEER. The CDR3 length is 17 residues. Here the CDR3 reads CASSQVAPSGGPDEQFF.

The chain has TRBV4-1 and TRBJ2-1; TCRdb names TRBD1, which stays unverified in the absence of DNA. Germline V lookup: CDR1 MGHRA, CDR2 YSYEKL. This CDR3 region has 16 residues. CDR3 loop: CASSPQVGGGGNEQFF.

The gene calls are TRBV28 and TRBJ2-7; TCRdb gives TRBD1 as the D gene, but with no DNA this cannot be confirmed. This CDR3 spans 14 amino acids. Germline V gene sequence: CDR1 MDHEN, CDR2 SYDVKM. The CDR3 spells CASSLQGNSYEQYF.

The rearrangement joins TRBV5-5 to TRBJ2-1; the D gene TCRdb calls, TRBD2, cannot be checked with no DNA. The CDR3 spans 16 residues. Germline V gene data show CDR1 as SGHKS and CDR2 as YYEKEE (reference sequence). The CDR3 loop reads CASSLEWGLAGIEQFF.

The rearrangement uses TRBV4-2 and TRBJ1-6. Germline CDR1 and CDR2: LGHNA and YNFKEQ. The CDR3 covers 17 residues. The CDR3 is CASSQNQGSSYNSPLHF.

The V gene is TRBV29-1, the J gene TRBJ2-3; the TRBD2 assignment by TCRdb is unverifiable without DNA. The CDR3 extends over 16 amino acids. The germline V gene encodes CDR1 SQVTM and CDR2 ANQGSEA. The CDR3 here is CSVEGASGTSTDTQYF.

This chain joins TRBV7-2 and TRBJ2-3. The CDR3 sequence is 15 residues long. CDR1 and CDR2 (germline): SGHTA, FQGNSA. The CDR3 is CASSLVRMSTDTQYF. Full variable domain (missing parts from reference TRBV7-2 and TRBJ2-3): GAGVSQSPSNKVTEKGKDVELRCDPISGHTALYWYRQSLGQGLEFLIYFQGNSAPDKSGLPSDRFSAERTGGSVSTLTIQRTQQEDSAVYLCASSLVRMSTDTQYFGPGTRLTVL.

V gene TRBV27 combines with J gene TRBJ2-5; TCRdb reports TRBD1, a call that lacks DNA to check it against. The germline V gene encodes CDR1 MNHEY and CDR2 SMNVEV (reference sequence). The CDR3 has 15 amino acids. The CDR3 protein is CASSLVGREGETQYF.

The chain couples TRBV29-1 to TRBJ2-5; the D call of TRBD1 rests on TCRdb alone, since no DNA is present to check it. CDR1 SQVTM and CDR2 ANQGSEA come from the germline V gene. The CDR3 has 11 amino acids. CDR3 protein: CSVLHGKTQYF.

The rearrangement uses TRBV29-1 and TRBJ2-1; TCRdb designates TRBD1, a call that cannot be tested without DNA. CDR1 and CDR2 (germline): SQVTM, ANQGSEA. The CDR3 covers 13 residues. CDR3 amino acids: CSVGTGGYNEEFF.

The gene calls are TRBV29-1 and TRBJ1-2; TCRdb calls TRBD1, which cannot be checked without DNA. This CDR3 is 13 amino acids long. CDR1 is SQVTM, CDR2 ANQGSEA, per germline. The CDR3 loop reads CSVEPGLDYGYTF. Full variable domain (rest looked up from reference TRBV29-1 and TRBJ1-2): SAVISQKPSRDICQRGTSLTIQCQVDSQVTMMFWYRQQPGQSLTLIATANQGSEATYESGFVIDKFPISRPNLTFSTLTVSNMSPEDSSIYLCSVEPGLDYGYTFGSGTRLTVV.

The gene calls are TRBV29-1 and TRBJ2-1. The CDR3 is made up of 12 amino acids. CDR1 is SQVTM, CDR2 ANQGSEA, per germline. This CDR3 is CSVSGISNEQFF.

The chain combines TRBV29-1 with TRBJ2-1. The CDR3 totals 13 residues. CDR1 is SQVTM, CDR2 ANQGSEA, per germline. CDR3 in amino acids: CSVLLGSYNEQFF.

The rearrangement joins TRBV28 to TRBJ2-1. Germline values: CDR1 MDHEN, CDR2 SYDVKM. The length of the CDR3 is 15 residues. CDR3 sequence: CASTLSGESYNEQFF. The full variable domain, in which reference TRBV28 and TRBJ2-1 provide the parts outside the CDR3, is DVKVTQSSRYLVKRTGEKVFLECVQDMDHENMFWYRQDPGLGLRLIYFSYDVKMKEKGDIPEGYSVSREKKERFSLILESASTNQTSMYLCASTLSGESYNEQFFGPGTRLTVL.

This chain's CDR3 is CASSELRGIDNEQFF. The chain employs TRBV25-1 and TRBJ2-1; TCRdb indicates TRBD1, and absent DNA this call remains unverified. The germline V gene encodes CDR1 MGHDK and CDR2 SYGVNS. This CDR3 has 15 amino acids.

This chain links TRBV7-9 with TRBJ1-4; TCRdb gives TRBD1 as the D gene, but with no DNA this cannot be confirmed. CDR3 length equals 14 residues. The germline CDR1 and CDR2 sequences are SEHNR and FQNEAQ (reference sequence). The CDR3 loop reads CASSSDSLNEKLFF.

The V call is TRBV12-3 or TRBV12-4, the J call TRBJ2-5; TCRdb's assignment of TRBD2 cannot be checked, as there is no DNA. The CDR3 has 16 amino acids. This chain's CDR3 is CASSLKRGGTGETQYF.

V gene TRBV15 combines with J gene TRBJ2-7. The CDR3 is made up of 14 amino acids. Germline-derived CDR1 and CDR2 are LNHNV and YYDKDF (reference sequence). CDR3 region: CATRDSGFAREQYF. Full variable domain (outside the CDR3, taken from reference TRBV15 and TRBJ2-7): DAMVIQNPRYQVTQFGKPVTLSCSQTLNHNVMYWYQQKSSQAPKLLFHYYDKDFNNEADTPDNFQSRRPNTSFCFLDIRSPGLGDTAMYLCATRDSGFAREQYFGPGTRLTVT.

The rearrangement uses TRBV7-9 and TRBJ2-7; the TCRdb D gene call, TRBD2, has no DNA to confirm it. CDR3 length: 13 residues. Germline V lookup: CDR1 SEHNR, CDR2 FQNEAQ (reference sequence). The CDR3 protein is CASRPGNSYEQYF.

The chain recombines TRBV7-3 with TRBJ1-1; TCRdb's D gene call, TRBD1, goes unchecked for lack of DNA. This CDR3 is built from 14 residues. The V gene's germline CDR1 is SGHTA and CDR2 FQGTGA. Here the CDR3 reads CASSLIQGFTEAFF.

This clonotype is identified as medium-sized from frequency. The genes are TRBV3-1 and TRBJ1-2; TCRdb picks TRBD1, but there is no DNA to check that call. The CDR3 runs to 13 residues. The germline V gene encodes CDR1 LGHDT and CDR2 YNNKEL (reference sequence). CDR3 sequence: CASSPGTGSGYTF.

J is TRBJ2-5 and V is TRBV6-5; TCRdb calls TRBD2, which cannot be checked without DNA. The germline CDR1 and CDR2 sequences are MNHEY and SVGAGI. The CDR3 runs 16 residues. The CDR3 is CASSYGSGGRQETQYF.